This T cell receptor (beta chain) was recovered during a study of blood T cell repertoires in COVID-19. Looking at the study overall: Italy, Spain and the United States were the sources of the convalescent and acute COVID-19 samples. T cells, B-cell-depleted T cells, or PBMCs provided the cDNA or gDNA that served as material.

In regard to this clone: Germline is not matched at one junction end, which may reflect a read error.

This CDR3 spans 12 amino acids. Germline V gene lookup returns CDR1 MNHEY and CDR2 SVGAGI. Authors' processing steps: Amplification of reference gene primers was used by the study to estimate nucleated cell counts. Sequencing used immunoSEQ multiplex PCR; TCRdb keeps in-frame clones, though not all of them. The DNA was the basis for D and trimming; V, J and clone size are from that table. The data hold around 100,000 clones, with approximately 85% observed a single time. The origin of this receptor is a man aged 55 to 70 with acute or convalescent COVID-19. The rearrangement joins TRBV6-5 to TRBJ1-1; 7 nucleotides line up with TRBD1. The source material was peripheral blood. The DNA for the CDR3 is TGTGCCAGCAGTTTATCAGGGGGAGTAAAGTCCTTT. Protein product: CASSLSGGVKSF.